What follows is one TCR beta chain and its context. This specimen belongs to a study of blood T cell repertoires in COVID-19. Overall study context: COVID-19 samples, acute and convalescent, were from the United States, Italy and Spain. Sources were T cells, B-cell-depleted T cells, or PBMCs; the material itself was cDNA or gDNA.

As processed by the authors: Cell counts per sample came from amplifying reference gene primers. Clones were read by immunoSEQ multiplex PCR, and TCRdb kept only the in-frame ones, dropping some. The V and J calls and clone size are taken from that table; D and trimming were inferred from the DNA. The data contain 450,000 to 500,000 clones, 70% to 90% of them singletons. The length of the CDR3 is 14 residues. In germline, CDR1 is SGHDN, CDR2 FVKESK. V shed 3 bases and J shed 8 bases, with 14 bases lying between them. V is TRBV14 and J is TRBJ2-1; D perhaps matches TRBD1 (6 bases). The sequencing sample was made of peripheral blood. The TCR comes from a human donor in a cohort sampled during active COVID-19. The CDR3 loop is CASSQGAVNDEQFF. In DNA form, the CDR3 reads TGTGCCAGCAGCCAGGGGGCGGTAAATGATGAGCAGTTCTTC.